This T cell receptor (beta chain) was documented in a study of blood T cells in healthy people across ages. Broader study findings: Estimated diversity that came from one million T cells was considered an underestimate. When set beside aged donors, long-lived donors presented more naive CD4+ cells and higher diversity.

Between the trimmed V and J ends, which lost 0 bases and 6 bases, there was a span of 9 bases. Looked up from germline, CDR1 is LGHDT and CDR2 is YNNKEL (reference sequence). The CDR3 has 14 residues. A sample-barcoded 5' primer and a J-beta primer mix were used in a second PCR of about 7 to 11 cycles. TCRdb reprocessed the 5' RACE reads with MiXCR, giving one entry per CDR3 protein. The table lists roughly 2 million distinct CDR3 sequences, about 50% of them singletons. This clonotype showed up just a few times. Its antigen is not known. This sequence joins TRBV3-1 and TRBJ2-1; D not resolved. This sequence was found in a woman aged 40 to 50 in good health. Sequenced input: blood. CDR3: CASSQDLRRNEQFF. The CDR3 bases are TGTGCCAGCAGCCAAGATCTTCGACGCAATGAGCAGTTCTTC.